Listed here is a single T cell receptor beta chain. The antigen remains undetermined. This record comes from a study of monozygotic twins with inflammatory bowel disease. The UMIs carried a 6-nucleotide sample barcode, and they were added by template switching. TCRdb reanalyzed the 5' RACE reads, giving one entry per CDR3 protein sequence and no DNA. The sample table sets out approximately 330,000 distinct CDR3 sequences. In germline, CDR1 is MNHNS, CDR2 SASEGT. The length of the CDR3 is 15 residues. Study findings and constraints: Results did not support any single strong IBD-associated signal or clonotype.

The V call is TRBV6-1, the J call TRBJ1-5; TCRdb designates TRBD1, a call that cannot be tested without DNA. This receptor was obtained from a human donor with ulcerative colitis or Crohn's disease, or a healthy co-twin of an affected twin (not recorded which). Sequenced sample: blood. The chain's CDR3 is CASSMTGDGNQPQHF.